This record covers a single TCR beta chain. This record comes from a study of blood T cell repertoires in COVID-19. The germline gives CDR1 SGHAT, CDR2 FQNNGV. The V and J ends lost 3 bases and 5 bases respectively, with 10 bases between them. The CDR3 sequence is 13 residues long. Source study methods: The authors estimated nucleated cell counts from reference gene primer amplification. TCRdb's copy holds only in-frame clones and misses some; the assay was immunoSEQ multiplex PCR. V and J calls and clone size are copied from that table; D and trimming were computed from the DNA. This sample has under 150,000 clones, with 80% to 90% found just once.

The clonotype comes from a woman between 55 and 75 years old with COVID-19, enrolled during active disease. V usage is TRBV11-2 and J usage is TRBJ2-5; tentatively, D is TRBD1 (6 bases). Input material: peripheral blood. The CDR3 region has the DNA TGTGCCAGCAGCTTCAGGGGTCGGGAGACCCAGTACTTC. Translation: CASSFRGRETQYF.